This T cell receptor (beta chain) originates from a study of blood T cells in healthy people across ages. The use of a sample-barcoded 5' primer and a J-beta primer mix characterized a second PCR of roughly 7 to 11 cycles. Each of the samples gave a minimum of 2.5 million paired-end reads that contained CDR3. Using its own MiXCR run on the 5' RACE reads, TCRdb lists one record per CDR3 protein. This repertoire shows fewer than 800,000 distinct CDR3 sequences, approximately 21% found once; its top ten account for roughly 3.7%. This clonotype has only a few counts. This clonotype was sampled from a man in his 70s in good health. Sequencing was done on a sample of blood.

The CDR3 bases are TGTGCCAGCAGAGTGGGGCTGACAGGGGAAAAACTGTTTTTT. It encodes CASRVGLTGEKLFF. The chain has TRBV28 and TRBJ1-4, with 7 bases aligning to TRBD1. Germline CDR1 and CDR2: MDHEN and SYDVKM. The length of the CDR3 is 14 residues. V shed 6 bases and J 8 bases; nucleotides not matched to a gene: 9.